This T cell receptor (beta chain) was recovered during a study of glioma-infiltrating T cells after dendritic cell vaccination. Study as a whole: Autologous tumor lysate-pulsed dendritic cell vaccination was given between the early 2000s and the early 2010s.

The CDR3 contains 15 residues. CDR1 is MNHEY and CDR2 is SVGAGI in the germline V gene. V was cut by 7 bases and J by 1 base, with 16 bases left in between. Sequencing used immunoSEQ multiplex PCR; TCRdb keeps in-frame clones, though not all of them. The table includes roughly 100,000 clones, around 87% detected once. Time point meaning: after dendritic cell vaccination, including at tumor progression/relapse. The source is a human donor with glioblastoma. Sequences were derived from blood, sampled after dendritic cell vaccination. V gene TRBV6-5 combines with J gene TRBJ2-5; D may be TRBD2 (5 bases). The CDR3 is CASTPFRGSQETQYF. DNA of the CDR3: TGTGCCAGCACCCCCTTTCGCGGGTCCCAAGAGACCCAGTACTTC.